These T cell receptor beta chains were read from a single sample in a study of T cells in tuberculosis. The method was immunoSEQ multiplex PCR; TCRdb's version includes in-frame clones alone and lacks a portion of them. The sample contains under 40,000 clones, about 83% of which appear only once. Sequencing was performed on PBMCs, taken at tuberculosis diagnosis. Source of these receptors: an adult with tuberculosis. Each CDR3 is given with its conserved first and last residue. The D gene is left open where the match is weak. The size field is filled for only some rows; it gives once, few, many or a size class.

CDR3nt: TGTGCCAGCAGTTCGGACAGGGGGGTTAACACTGAAGCTTTCTTT; CDR3aa: CASSSDRGVNTEAFF; d_gene: TRBD1; v_gene: TRBV6-5; abundance: .; len: 15; j_gene: TRBJ1-1
CDR3nt: TGTGCCAGCAGTCTTTCCAGTTACGAGCAGTACTTC; CDR3aa: CASSLSSYEQYF; d_gene: .; v_gene: TRBV4-2; abundance: .; len: 12; j_gene: TRBJ2-7
CDR3nt: TGTGCCAGCAGTGATGAGCGCGGACAGGGTCTCTACGAGCAGTACTTC; CDR3aa: CASSDERGQGLYEQYF; d_gene: TRBD1; v_gene: TRBV6-1; abundance: .; len: 16; j_gene: TRBJ2-7
CDR3nt: TGTGCCAGCAGCTTCAGCAGGATTGACGGCTACACCTTC; CDR3aa: CASSFSRIDGYTF; d_gene: .; v_gene: TRBV5-6; abundance: .; len: 13; j_gene: TRBJ1-2
CDR3nt: TGCGCCAGCAGCCAAGTCGGAGGGGGCGAGAGATCCTACGAGCAGTACTTC; CDR3aa: CASSQVGGGERSYEQYF; d_gene: .; v_gene: TRBV4-1; abundance: .; len: 17; j_gene: TRBJ2-7
CDR3nt: TGCGCCAGCAGCCCCCGGGGGACCTCCAATGAGCAGTTCTTC; CDR3aa: CASSPRGTSNEQFF; d_gene: .; v_gene: TRBV4-1; abundance: .; len: 14; j_gene: TRBJ2-1
CDR3nt: TGTGCCAGCAGCGCCATGACAGTTTCTAACTATGGCTACACCTTC; CDR3aa: CASSAMTVSNYGYTF; d_gene: .; v_gene: TRBV9; abundance: .; len: 15; j_gene: TRBJ1-2
CDR3nt: TGTGCCAGCAGGACCCCACAGGGTACTAATGAAAAACTGTTTTTT; CDR3aa: CASRTPQGTNEKLFF; d_gene: .; v_gene: TRBV6-1; abundance: .; len: 15; j_gene: TRBJ1-4
CDR3nt: TGCAGCGTTGGACAGAGAAGTATGAACACTGAAGCTTTCTTT; CDR3aa: CSVGQRSMNTEAFF; d_gene: .; v_gene: TRBV29-1; abundance: .; len: 14; j_gene: TRBJ1-1
CDR3nt: TGTGCCTGGAGTGTACACGGGGGGAAACGAGATACGCAGTATTTT; CDR3aa: CAWSVHGGKRDTQYF; d_gene: TRBD2; v_gene: TRBV30; abundance: .; len: 15; j_gene: TRBJ2-3
CDR3nt: TGTGCCAGCAGCTGGGGGCCAGAGACTCACCCTTTAACTAATGAAAAACTGTTTTTT; CDR3aa: CASSWGPETHPLTNEKLFF; d_gene: .; v_gene: TRBV5-6; abundance: .; len: 19; j_gene: TRBJ1-4
CDR3nt: TGTGCCAGCACCCCCGGACAGGGGTATGAAAAACTGTTTTTT; CDR3aa: CASTPGQGYEKLFF; d_gene: TRBD1; v_gene: TRBV6-5; abundance: .; len: 14; j_gene: TRBJ1-4
CDR3nt: TGTGCCTGGAGTTGGGACACTCACACCGGGGAGCTGTTTTTT; CDR3aa: CAWSWDTHTGELFF; d_gene: .; v_gene: TRBV30; abundance: .; len: 14; j_gene: TRBJ2-2
CDR3nt: TGCGCCAGCAGCCAAGTCCTCGGATGGCAGGGGGAAGAGACCCAGTACTTC; CDR3aa: CASSQVLGWQGEETQYF; d_gene: TRBD1; v_gene: TRBV4-1; abundance: .; len: 17; j_gene: TRBJ2-5
CDR3nt: TGTGCCAGCAGTTTAAGGATGGTCGGGGGGGCACCAGATACGCAGTATTTT; CDR3aa: CASSLRMVGGAPDTQYF; d_gene: TRBD2; v_gene: TRBV7-2; abundance: .; len: 17; j_gene: TRBJ2-3
CDR3nt: TGTGCCAGCAGTGTCGGCGGGAGCCGGGATGAGCAGTTCTTC; CDR3aa: CASSVGGSRDEQFF; d_gene: TRBD2; v_gene: TRBV5-4; abundance: once; len: 14; j_gene: TRBJ2-1
CDR3nt: TGTGCCAGCAGTCTTCGCGCCTACAGGGGGAATCGGCCCCAGCATTTT; CDR3aa: CASSLRAYRGNRPQHF; d_gene: TRBD1; v_gene: TRBV28; abundance: .; len: 16; j_gene: TRBJ1-5
CDR3nt: TGTGCCACCAGCAGAGAAAACGAGCGTCAAGAGACCCAGTACTTC; CDR3aa: CATSRENERQETQYF; d_gene: .; v_gene: TRBV15; abundance: few; len: 15; j_gene: TRBJ2-5
CDR3nt: TGTGCCAGCTCACCACAGGGGTCAGGCTATGGCTACACCTTC; CDR3aa: CASSPQGSGYGYTF; d_gene: .; v_gene: TRBV18; abundance: .; len: 14; j_gene: TRBJ1-2
CDR3nt: TGTGCCAGCAGCTACGACAGGGGGAGTGAAAAACTGTTTTTT; CDR3aa: CASSYDRGSEKLFF; d_gene: TRBD1; v_gene: TRBV6-5; abundance: .; len: 14; j_gene: TRBJ1-4
CDR3nt: TGTGCCAGCAGCTTGGTTCAGGAGGGCGAGACCCAGTACTTC; CDR3aa: CASSLVQEGETQYF; d_gene: .; v_gene: TRBV5-6; abundance: .; len: 14; j_gene: TRBJ2-5
CDR3nt: TGTGCCAGCAGCCCTGGACAATTGAACACCGGGGAGCTGTTTTTT; CDR3aa: CASSPGQLNTGELFF; d_gene: .; v_gene: TRBV11-3; abundance: .; len: 15; j_gene: TRBJ2-2
CDR3nt: TGTGCCTGGATGCCGGGACAGGGCTCCTACGAGCAGTACTTC; CDR3aa: CAWMPGQGSYEQYF; d_gene: TRBD1; v_gene: TRBV30; abundance: .; len: 14; j_gene: TRBJ2-7
CDR3nt: TGTGCCAGCAGCTTGGCCAGCCTAGAAGAGACCCAGTACTTC; CDR3aa: CASSLASLEETQYF; d_gene: .; v_gene: TRBV5-6; abundance: .; len: 14; j_gene: TRBJ2-5
CDR3nt: TGTGCCATCAGCTTAGGACAGGGAGCCAATGAGCAGTTCTTC; CDR3aa: CAISLGQGANEQFF; d_gene: TRBD1; v_gene: TRBV10-3; abundance: .; len: 14; j_gene: TRBJ2-1
CDR3nt: TGTGCCAGCAGTCCCCCGACCTTGCGGGGTGTAGAGACCCAGTACTTC; CDR3aa: CASSPPTLRGVETQYF; d_gene: .; v_gene: TRBV28; abundance: .; len: 16; j_gene: TRBJ2-5
CDR3nt: TGTGCCAGCAGCCAAGGAGCGGGGGGCCTACAAGAGACCCAGTACTTC; CDR3aa: CASSQGAGGLQETQYF; d_gene: TRBD2; v_gene: TRBV14; abundance: .; len: 16; j_gene: TRBJ2-5
CDR3nt: TGCGCCAGCAGCCAAGCCGACAGCTATGGCTACACCTTC; CDR3aa: CASSQADSYGYTF; d_gene: .; v_gene: TRBV4-1; abundance: .; len: 13; j_gene: TRBJ1-2
CDR3nt: TGTGCCAGCAGTTACTCTCGGGCTAACTATGGCTACACCTTC; CDR3aa: CASSYSRANYGYTF; d_gene: .; v_gene: TRBV6-5; abundance: .; len: 14; j_gene: TRBJ1-2
CDR3nt: TGTGCCAGCAGCCCCAGTCCGGGACATCTCGAGCAGTACTTC; CDR3aa: CASSPSPGHLEQYF; d_gene: .; v_gene: TRBV28; abundance: .; len: 14; j_gene: TRBJ2-7
CDR3nt: TGTGCCAGCAGCTTAGGACAGGGGGCGCGGACTGAAGCTTTCTTT; CDR3aa: CASSLGQGARTEAFF; d_gene: TRBD1; v_gene: TRBV7-3; abundance: .; len: 15; j_gene: TRBJ1-1
CDR3nt: TGTGCCAGCAGTTACTCGGAGTCCTCAGCTTTCTTT; CDR3aa: CASSYSESSAFF; d_gene: .; v_gene: TRBV6-6; abundance: .; len: 12; j_gene: TRBJ1-1
CDR3nt: TGTGCCAGCAGAGTCCTAGCGGGAGGTTCCTACGAGCAGTACTTC; CDR3aa: CASRVLAGGSYEQYF; d_gene: TRBD2; v_gene: TRBV6-1; abundance: .; len: 15; j_gene: TRBJ2-7
CDR3nt: TGTGCCAGCAGCCAGGTGACAGGGAACCAGCCCCAGCATTTT; CDR3aa: CASSQVTGNQPQHF; d_gene: TRBD1; v_gene: TRBV7-8; abundance: .; len: 14; j_gene: TRBJ1-5
CDR3nt: TGTGCCAGCTCACCGCCAAACACAACAGGGGGCAGGATTCTGTTGAACACTGAAGCTTTCTTT; CDR3aa: CASSPPNTTGGRILLNTEAFF; d_gene: TRBD1; v_gene: TRBV18; abundance: .; len: 21; j_gene: TRBJ1-1
CDR3nt: TGTGCCAGCAGTTTGGGTTGGGGGACAGACCAAGAGACCCAGTACTTC; CDR3aa: CASSLGWGTDQETQYF; d_gene: TRBD1; v_gene: TRBV27; abundance: .; len: 16; j_gene: TRBJ2-5
CDR3nt: TGTGCCAGCACCCATGGGCCGGAAAATGAAAAACTGTTTTTT; CDR3aa: CASTHGPENEKLFF; d_gene: .; v_gene: TRBV9; abundance: .; len: 14; j_gene: TRBJ1-4
CDR3nt: TGTGCCAGCTCCCTAGCGAGGGTCACTGAAGCTTTCTTT; CDR3aa: CASSLARVTEAFF; d_gene: .; v_gene: TRBV18; abundance: .; len: 13; j_gene: TRBJ1-1
CDR3nt: TGTGCCAGTAGTATAGGACAGGGAAGGGGCACAGATACGCAGTATTTT; CDR3aa: CASSIGQGRGTDTQYF; d_gene: TRBD1; v_gene: TRBV19; abundance: .; len: 16; j_gene: TRBJ2-3
CDR3nt: TGTGCCAGCCGAGGGGGCTTCAGTGAAAAACTGTTTTTT; CDR3aa: CASRGGFSEKLFF; d_gene: TRBD1; v_gene: TRBV28; abundance: .; len: 13; j_gene: TRBJ1-4
CDR3nt: TGTGCCAGTAGTATGCGGGGGTTGAACACCGGGGAGCTGTTTTTT; CDR3aa: CASSMRGLNTGELFF; d_gene: TRBD2; v_gene: TRBV19; abundance: .; len: 15; j_gene: TRBJ2-2
CDR3nt: TGTGCCAGCAGCAAAAAAGAGACAGTCCTAAGGGAGACCCAGTACTTC; CDR3aa: CASSKKETVLRETQYF; d_gene: .; v_gene: TRBV7-2; abundance: .; len: 16; j_gene: TRBJ2-5
CDR3nt: TGTGCCACCAGCTCGTGGACAGGCCAAGAGACCCAGTACTTC; CDR3aa: CATSSWTGQETQYF; d_gene: TRBD1; v_gene: TRBV15; abundance: .; len: 14; j_gene: TRBJ2-5
CDR3nt: TGCGCCAGCAGCGTCGGACTAGCGGGGAACGAGCAGTACTTC; CDR3aa: CASSVGLAGNEQYF; d_gene: TRBD2; v_gene: TRBV5-1; abundance: .; len: 14; j_gene: TRBJ2-7
CDR3nt: TGTGCCAGCGCCGGACAGGTGATGAGCAATCAGCCCCAGCATTTT; CDR3aa: CASAGQVMSNQPQHF; d_gene: TRBD1; v_gene: TRBV6-1; abundance: .; len: 15; j_gene: TRBJ1-5
CDR3nt: TGCGCCAGCAGCTTGGACGGGGGTACATCTGGAAACACCATATATTTT; CDR3aa: CASSLDGGTSGNTIYF; d_gene: .; v_gene: TRBV5-1; abundance: .; len: 16; j_gene: TRBJ1-3
CDR3nt: TGTGCCAGCAGCCGGACAGGAAAACTCGAGAGGAGATATGGCTACACCTTC; CDR3aa: CASSRTGKLERRYGYTF; d_gene: TRBD1; v_gene: TRBV4-2; abundance: .; len: 17; j_gene: TRBJ1-2
CDR3nt: TGTGCCAGCAGTCCCGACAGCGCTAACTATGGCTACACCTTC; CDR3aa: CASSPDSANYGYTF; d_gene: .; v_gene: TRBV28; abundance: .; len: 14; j_gene: TRBJ1-2
CDR3nt: TGTGCCTGGGAGCCGGGCTGGGAGGAAGCTTTCTTT; CDR3aa: CAWEPGWEEAFF; d_gene: .; v_gene: TRBV30; abundance: .; len: 12; j_gene: TRBJ1-1
CDR3nt: TGTGCCAGCAGTGCGGGTTTACAAGAGACCCAGTACTTC; CDR3aa: CASSAGLQETQYF; d_gene: .; v_gene: TRBV2; abundance: few; len: 13; j_gene: TRBJ2-5